Detailed here is one T cell receptor (beta chain). V was trimmed by 3 bases and J by 10 bases, leaving 13 bases between them. The germline CDR1 and CDR2 sequences are SGHTA and FQGNSA. The CDR3 is 14 residues long. Treatment: treatment-naive control, cytoreductive nephrectomy. Sequencing was performed with immunoSEQ multiplex PCR; in TCRdb, only in-frame clones are kept and a portion is missing. The sample holds approximately 15,000 clones; 58% are singletons and the top ten take about 10%. The data are from a study of radiation and T cells in renal cell carcinoma. This sequence originates from a man aged 35 to 55 with renal cell carcinoma. The sequencing here drew on tumor tissue, taken from a patient whose treatment was nephrectomy without radiotherapy. The V call is TRBV7-2, the J call TRBJ1-6; a possible D gene is TRBD1 (5 bases). The chain's CDR3 is CASSFAGWESPLHF. The CDR3 region has the DNA TGTGCCAGCAGCTTCGCAGGGTGGGAATCACCCCTCCACTTT.